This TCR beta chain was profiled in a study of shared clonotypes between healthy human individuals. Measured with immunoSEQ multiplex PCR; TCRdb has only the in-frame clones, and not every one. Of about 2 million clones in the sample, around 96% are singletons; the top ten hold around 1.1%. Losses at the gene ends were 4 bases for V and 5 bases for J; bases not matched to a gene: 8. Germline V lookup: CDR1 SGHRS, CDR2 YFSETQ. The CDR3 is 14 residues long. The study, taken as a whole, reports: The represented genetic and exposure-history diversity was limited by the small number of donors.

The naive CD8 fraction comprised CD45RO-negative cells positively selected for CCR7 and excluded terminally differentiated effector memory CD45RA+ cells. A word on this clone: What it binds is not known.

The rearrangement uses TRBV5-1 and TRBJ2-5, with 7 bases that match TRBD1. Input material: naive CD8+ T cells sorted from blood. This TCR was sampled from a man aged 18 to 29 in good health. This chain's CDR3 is CASSLYRGLETQYF. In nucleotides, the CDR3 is TGCGCCAGCAGCCTCTACAGGGGTTTGGAGACCCAGTACTTC.